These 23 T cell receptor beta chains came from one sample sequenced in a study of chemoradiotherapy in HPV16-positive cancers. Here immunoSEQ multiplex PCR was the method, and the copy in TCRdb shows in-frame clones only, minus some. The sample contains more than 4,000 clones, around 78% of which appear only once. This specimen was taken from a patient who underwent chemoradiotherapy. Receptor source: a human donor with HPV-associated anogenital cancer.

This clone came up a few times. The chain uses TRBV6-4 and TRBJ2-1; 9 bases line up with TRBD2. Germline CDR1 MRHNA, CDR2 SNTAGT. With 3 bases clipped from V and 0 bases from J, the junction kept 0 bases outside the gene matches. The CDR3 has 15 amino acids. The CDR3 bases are TGTGCCAGCAGTGAAGCGGGGGGCTCCTACAATGAGCAGTTCTTC. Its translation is CASSEAGGSYNEQFF.

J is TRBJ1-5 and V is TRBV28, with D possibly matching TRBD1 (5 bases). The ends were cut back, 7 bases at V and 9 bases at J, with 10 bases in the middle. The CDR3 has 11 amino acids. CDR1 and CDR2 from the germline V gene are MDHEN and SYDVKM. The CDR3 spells CASNSGPPQHF. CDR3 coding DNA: TGTGCCAGCAATTCAGGGCCGCCCCAGCATTTT.

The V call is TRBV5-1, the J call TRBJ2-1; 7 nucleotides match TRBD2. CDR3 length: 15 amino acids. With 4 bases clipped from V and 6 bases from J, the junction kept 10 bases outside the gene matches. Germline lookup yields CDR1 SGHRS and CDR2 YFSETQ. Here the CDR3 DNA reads TGCGCCAGCAGCCCGTCGGCGGGAGTTGGCAATGAGCAGTTCTTC. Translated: CASSPSAGVGNEQFF.

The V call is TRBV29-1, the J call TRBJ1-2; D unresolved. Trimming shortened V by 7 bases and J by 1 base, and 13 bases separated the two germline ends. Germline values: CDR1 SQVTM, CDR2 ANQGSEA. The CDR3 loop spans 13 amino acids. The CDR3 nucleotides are TGCAGCGGGTTCGACGGTGTTAACTATGGCTACACCTTC. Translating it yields CSGFDGVNYGYTF.

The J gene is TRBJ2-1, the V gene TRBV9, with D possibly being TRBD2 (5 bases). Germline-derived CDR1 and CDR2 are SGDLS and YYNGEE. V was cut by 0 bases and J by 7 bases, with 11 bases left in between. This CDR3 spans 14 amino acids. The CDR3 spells CASSVGGRWNEQFF. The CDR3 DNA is TGTGCCAGCAGCGTAGGAGGGCGTTGGAATGAGCAGTTCTTC.

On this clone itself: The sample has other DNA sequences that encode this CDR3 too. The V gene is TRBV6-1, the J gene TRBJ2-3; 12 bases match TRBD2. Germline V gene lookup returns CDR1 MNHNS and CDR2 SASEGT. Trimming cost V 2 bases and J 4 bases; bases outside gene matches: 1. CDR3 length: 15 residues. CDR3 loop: CASSELAGGPDTQYF. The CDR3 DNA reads TGTGCCAGCAGTGAACTAGCGGGGGGGCCAGATACGCAGTATTTT.

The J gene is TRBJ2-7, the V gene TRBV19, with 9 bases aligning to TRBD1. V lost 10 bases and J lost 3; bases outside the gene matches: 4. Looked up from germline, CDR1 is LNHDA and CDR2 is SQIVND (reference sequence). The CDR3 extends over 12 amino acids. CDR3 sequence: CATGQGIYEQYF. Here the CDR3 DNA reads TGTGCCACCGGACAGGGGATCTACGAGCAGTACTTC.

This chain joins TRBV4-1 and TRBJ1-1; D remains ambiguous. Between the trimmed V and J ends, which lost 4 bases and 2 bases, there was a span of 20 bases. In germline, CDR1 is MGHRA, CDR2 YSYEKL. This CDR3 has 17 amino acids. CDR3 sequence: CASSPEPAWEFNTEAFF. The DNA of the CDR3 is TGCGCCAGCAGCCCCGAACCCGCCTGGGAATTTAACACTGAAGCTTTCTTT.

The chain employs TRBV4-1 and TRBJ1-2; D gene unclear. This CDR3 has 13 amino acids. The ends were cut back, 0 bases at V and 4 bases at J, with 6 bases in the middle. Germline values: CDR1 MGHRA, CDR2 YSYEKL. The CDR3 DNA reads TGCGCCAGCAGCCAAGACTCAGTCTATGGCTACACCTTC. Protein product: CASSQDSVYGYTF.

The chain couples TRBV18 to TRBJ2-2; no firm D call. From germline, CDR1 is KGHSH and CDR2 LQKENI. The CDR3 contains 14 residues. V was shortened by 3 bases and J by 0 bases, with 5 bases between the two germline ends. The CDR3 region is CASSPEANTGELFF. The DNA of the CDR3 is TGTGCCAGCTCACCGGAAGCGAACACCGGGGAGCTGTTTTTT.

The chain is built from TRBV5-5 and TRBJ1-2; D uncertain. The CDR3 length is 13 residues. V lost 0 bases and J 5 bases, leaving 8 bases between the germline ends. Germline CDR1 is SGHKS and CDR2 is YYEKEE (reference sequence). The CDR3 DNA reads TGTGCCAGCAGCTTGGGGGGTTCTTATGGCTACACCTTC. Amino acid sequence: CASSLGGSYGYTF.

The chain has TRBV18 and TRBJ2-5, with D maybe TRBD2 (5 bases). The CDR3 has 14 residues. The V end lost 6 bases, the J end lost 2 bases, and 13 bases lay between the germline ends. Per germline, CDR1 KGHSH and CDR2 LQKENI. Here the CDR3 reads CASSVRGGQETQYF. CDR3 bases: TGTGCCAGCTCCGTAAGAGGAGGACAAGAGACCCAGTACTTC.

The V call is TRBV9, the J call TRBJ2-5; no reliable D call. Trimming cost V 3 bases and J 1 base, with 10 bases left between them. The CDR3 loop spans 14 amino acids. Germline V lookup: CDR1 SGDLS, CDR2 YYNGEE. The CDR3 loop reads CASSAPSLQETQYF. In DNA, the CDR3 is TGTGCCAGCAGCGCCCCCTCGCTCCAAGAGACCCAGTACTTC. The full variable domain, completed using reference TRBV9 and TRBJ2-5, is DSGVTQTPKHLITATGQRVTLRCSPRSGDLSVYWYQQSLDQGLQFLIQYYNGEERAKGNILERFSAQQFPDLHSELNLSSLELGDSALYFCASSAPSLQETQYFGPGTRLLVL.

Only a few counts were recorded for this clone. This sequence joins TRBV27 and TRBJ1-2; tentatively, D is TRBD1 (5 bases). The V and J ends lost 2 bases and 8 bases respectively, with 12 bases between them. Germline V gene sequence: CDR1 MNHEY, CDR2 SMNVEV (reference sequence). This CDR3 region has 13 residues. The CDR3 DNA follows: TGTGCCAGCAGTTTAGGGGCAGGGTTAGGCTACACCTTC. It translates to CASSLGAGLGYTF.

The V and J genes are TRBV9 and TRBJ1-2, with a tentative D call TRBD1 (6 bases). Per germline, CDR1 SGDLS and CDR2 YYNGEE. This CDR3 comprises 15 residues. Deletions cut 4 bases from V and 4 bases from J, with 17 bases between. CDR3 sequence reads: CASSTHRDALYGYTF. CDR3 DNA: TGTGCCAGCAGCACCCACAGGGATGCACTCTATGGCTACACCTTC.

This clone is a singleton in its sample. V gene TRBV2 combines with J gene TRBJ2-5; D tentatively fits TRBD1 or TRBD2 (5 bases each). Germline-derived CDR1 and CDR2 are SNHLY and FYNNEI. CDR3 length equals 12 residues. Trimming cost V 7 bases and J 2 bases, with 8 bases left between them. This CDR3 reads CASTWGQETQYF. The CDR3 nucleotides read TGTGCCAGCACGTGGGGGCAAGAGACCCAGTACTTC.

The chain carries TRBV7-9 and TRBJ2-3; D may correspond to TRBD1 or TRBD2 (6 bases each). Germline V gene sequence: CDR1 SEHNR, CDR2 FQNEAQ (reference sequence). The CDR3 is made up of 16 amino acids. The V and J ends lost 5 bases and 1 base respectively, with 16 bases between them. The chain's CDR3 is CASSPRWRGGTDTQYF. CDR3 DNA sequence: TGTGCCAGCAGCCCCCGGTGGAGGGGGGGCACAGATACGCAGTATTTT.

The DNA for the CDR3 is TGTGCCAGCAGCTGGCGACCGACAGGGCCGGATTCCTACGAGCAGTACTTC. As protein: CASSWRPTGPDSYEQYF. The rearrangement joins TRBV11-2 to TRBJ2-7, with 7 bases that match TRBD1. The CDR3 spans 17 residues. Germline V lookup: CDR1 SGHAT, CDR2 FQNNGV. V trimming: 4 bases; J trimming: 1 base; junction bases outside the gene matches: 13.

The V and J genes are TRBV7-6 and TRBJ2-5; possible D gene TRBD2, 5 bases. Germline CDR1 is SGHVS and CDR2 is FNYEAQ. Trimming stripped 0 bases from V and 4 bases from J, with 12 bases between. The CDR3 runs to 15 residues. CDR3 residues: CASSLAVGLLETQYF. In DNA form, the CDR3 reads TGTGCCAGCAGCTTAGCTGTTGGACTGTTAGAGACCCAGTACTTC.

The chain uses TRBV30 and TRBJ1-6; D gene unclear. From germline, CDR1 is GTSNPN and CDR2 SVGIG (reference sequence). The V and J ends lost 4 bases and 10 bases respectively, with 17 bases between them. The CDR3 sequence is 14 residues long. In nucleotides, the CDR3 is TGTGCCTGGACTCCAGAGGTCAGTCGCTCACCCCTCCACTTT. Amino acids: CAWTPEVSRSPLHF.

CDR3 DNA: TGTGCCAGCTCTCGCGGGAGGACCCAAGAGACCCAGTACTTC. Translating it yields CASSRGRTQETQYF. This rearrangement joins TRBV7-8 to TRBJ2-5; TRBD2 matches at 8 bases. The CDR3 extends over 14 amino acids. Trimming at V came to 8 bases and at J to 1 base, leaving 6 bases not matched to a gene. The V gene's germline CDR1 is SGHVS and CDR2 FQNEAQ.

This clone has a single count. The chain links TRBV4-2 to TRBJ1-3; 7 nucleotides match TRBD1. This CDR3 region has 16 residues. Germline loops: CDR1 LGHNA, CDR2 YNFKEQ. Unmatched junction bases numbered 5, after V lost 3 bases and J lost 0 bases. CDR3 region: CASSQGQLPSGNTIYF. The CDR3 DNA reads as TGTGCCAGCAGCCAGGGACAGCTTCCCTCTGGAAACACCATATATTTT.

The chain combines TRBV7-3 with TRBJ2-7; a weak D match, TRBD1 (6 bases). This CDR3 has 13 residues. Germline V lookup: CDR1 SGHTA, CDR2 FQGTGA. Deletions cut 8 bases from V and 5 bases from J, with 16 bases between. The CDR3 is CASSAQQGHEQYF. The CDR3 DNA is TGTGCCAGCTCGGCTCAACAGGGCCACGAGCAGTACTTC.